This T cell receptor beta chain derives from a study of spatial heterogeneity in lung cancer. The presence of a unique molecular identifier marked each TCR cDNA molecule. MiXCR was run by TCRdb on the 5' RACE reads, yielding one entry per CDR3 protein. The sample has 3,000 to 3,500 distinct CDR3 sequences, roughly 40% seen once. At least ten counts were recorded for this clonotype. Germline trimming cut 6 bases from V and 1 base from J; bases unmatched to any gene: 4. CDR3 length: 16 residues. The germline V gene has CDR1 MNHEY and CDR2 SVGEGT. Time point of the sample: sample taken at primary tumor resection. Unsorted whole RNA of tumor, nontumor lung or frozen PBMC was sequenced. Samples were donated by 72 untreated early-stage non-small cell lung cancer patients.

Sequencing was performed on PBMCs, taken at surgery. The rearrangement links TRBV6-2 or TRBV6-3 to TRBJ2-6; TRBD1 agrees at 9 bases. The sequence came from a male donor with early-stage non-small cell lung cancer. DNA of the CDR3: TGTGCCAGCAGGTGGGACAGGGCATCTGGGGCCAACGTCCTGACTTTC. Protein sequence: CASRWDRASGANVLTF.